Below are 26 T cell receptor beta chains sequenced from a single sample in a study of Ad26.COV2.S vaccination and SARS-CoV-2 variants. Documented treatment: some 20 received Ad26.COV2.S at low or high dose, single or two shots; roughly five received placebo; per-sample allocation not given. Sampling was performed 63 days after the first vaccine or placebo injection. The assay was immunoSEQ multiplex PCR, and TCRdb's table has in-frame clones only and misses some. The sample records 330,000 or so clones, roughly 90% being singletons. The sample in question was peripheral blood, obtained in a trial of Ad26.COV2.S vaccine versus placebo. Receptors originate from a person aged 18-60 years who received the Ad26.COV2.S COVID-19 vaccine or a placebo.

V and J are TRBV19 and TRBJ1-2; TRBD1 is a possible D gene (6 bases). This CDR3 region has 12 residues. Germline V CDR1 and CDR2: LNHDA, SQIVND (reference sequence). Trimming removed 4 bases at V and 7 bases at J, with 10 bases between. CDR3 amino acids: CASSTGVGGYTF. The DNA for the CDR3 is TGTGCCAGTAGTACAGGGGTAGGTGGCTACACCTTC.

V usage is TRBV19 and J usage is TRBJ1-1, with D unresolved. This CDR3 is built from 13 residues. Per germline, CDR1 LNHDA and CDR2 SQIVND (reference sequence). Trimming removed 4 bases from V and 5 bases from J, with 11 bases in between. The CDR3 bases are TGTGCCAGTAGTACCCTGGGCTTTACTGAAGCTTTCTTT. It translates to CASSTLGFTEAFF.

V and J are TRBV19 and TRBJ2-6, with TRBD1 matching over 9 bases. Germline V gene sequence: CDR1 LNHDA, CDR2 SQIVND (reference sequence). The CDR3 extends over 17 amino acids. Trimming cost V 5 bases and J 0 bases; bases outside gene matches: 5. CDR3 region: CASSPGQGSSGANVLTF. The DNA of the CDR3 is TGTGCCAGTAGTCCGGGACAGGGTTCCTCTGGGGCCAACGTCCTGACTTTC. The entire variable domain, with the rest obtained from reference TRBV19 and TRBJ2-6, is as follows: DGGITQSPKYLFRKEGQNVTLSCEQNLNHDAMYWYRQDPGQGLRLIYYSQIVNDFQKGDIAEGYSVSREKKESFPLTVTSAQKNPTAFYLCASSPGQGSSGANVLTFGAGSRLTVL.

The chain links TRBV5-1 to TRBJ1-1; TRBD1 might be the D (5 bases). The CDR3 consists of 17 residues. Germline V CDR1 and CDR2: SGHRS, YFSETQ. V was trimmed by 0 bases and J by 1 base, leaving 16 bases between them. CDR3 nucleotides: TGCGCCAGCAGCTTGGGGCAAGGGCAGGGATCGAACACTGAAGCTTTCTTT. This codes for CASSLGQGQGSNTEAFF.

The rearrangement links TRBV6-2 or TRBV6-3 to TRBJ2-1; TRBD2 agrees at 8 bases. CDR3 length: 15 amino acids. With 2 bases clipped from V and 8 bases from J, the junction kept 8 bases outside the gene matches. CDR1 MNHEY and CDR2 SVGEGT come from the germline V gene. CDR3 nucleotides: TGTGCCAGCAGTTACGAACGGGGGGGCCTGGATGAGCAGTTCTTC. This gives the protein CASSYERGGLDEQFF.

DNA for the CDR3: TGCAGTGCTCGGGAAGATGAAAAACTGTTTTTT. It yields the protein CSAREDEKLFF. This chain joins TRBV20-1 and TRBJ1-4; no reliable D call. This CDR3 comprises 11 residues. Germline V gene sequence: CDR1 DFQATT, CDR2 SNEGSKA (reference sequence). Trimming took off 5 bases at V and 6 bases at J, with 7 bases between the two ends.

The gene calls are TRBV2 and TRBJ2-7, with D possibly called TRBD1 or TRBD2 (5 bases each). The CDR3 totals 12 residues. The V end lost 8 bases, the J end lost 3 bases, and 11 bases lay between the germline ends. Per germline, CDR1 SNHLY and CDR2 FYNNEI. CDR3 bases: TGTGCCAGCGGACAACTAGACTACGAGCAGTACGTC. Its translation is CASGQLDYEQYV.

V is TRBV20-1 and J is TRBJ1-5, with a possible D match to TRBD1 (6 bases). From germline, CDR1 is DFQATT and CDR2 SNEGSKA (reference sequence). The CDR3 runs 11 residues. Between the trimmed V and J ends, which lost 8 bases and 14 bases, there was a span of 19 bases. As DNA, the CDR3 is TGCAGTACCTCAAAAGGGGGAGATGAGCATTTT. It translates to CSTSKGGDEHF.

This chain connects TRBV29-1 to TRBJ1-3; possibly TRBD1 for D (5 bases). The germline gives CDR1 SQVTM, CDR2 ANQGSEA. The CDR3 length is 14 residues. V lost 7 bases and J 1 base, leaving 14 bases between the germline ends. Here the CDR3 reads CSGAEGFSGNTIYF. The CDR3 bases are TGCAGCGGGGCAGAGGGGTTTTCTGGAAACACCATATATTTT.

V usage is TRBV15 and J usage is TRBJ2-7; D call uncertain. Looked up from germline, CDR1 is LNHNV and CDR2 is YYDKDF (reference sequence). The CDR3 extends over 14 amino acids. Trimming pared 3 bases from V and 1 base from J, leaving 10 bases between. The CDR3 region has the DNA TGTGCCACCAGCAGCCGTTTTAATTCCTACGAGCAGTACGTC. This gives the protein CATSSRFNSYEQYV.

This clone was detected only once. V is TRBV7-8 and J is TRBJ1-4; D unclear. V was pared by 2 bases and J by 0 bases, with 7 bases between. The germline V gene encodes CDR1 SGHVS and CDR2 FQNEAQ. This CDR3 is 15 amino acids long. The CDR3 reads CASSLSGATNEKLFF. CDR3 coding DNA: TGTGCCAGCAGCTTAAGCGGTGCAACTAATGAAAAACTGTTTTTT.

The chain combines TRBV19 with TRBJ1-2, with 8 bases identical to TRBD1. The germline gives CDR1 LNHDA, CDR2 SQIVND (reference sequence). CDR3 length equals 14 residues. The V gene end was trimmed by 6 bases and the J gene end by 7 bases; junction bases not matched to a gene: 10. The CDR3 region is CASSLGQGGSGYTF. The DNA for the CDR3 is TGTGCCAGTAGCCTCGGACAGGGAGGTAGTGGCTACACCTTC.

V usage is TRBV19 and J usage is TRBJ1-6, with TRBD1 matching 10 bases. Germline CDR1 is LNHDA and CDR2 is SQIVND (reference sequence). The V segment lost 3 bases and the J segment 8 bases; nucleotides outside the gene matches: 7. The CDR3 has 16 amino acids. The CDR3 sequence is CASSIPWDRGDSPLHF. The CDR3 nucleotides are TGTGCCAGTAGTATCCCGTGGGACAGGGGTGATTCACCCCTCCACTTT.

This clone was found a few times. Other DNA sequences from this sample encode an identical CDR3 as well. The chain uses TRBV4-3 and TRBJ2-1; TRBD2 matches 10 bases. The V segment lost 0 bases and the J segment 4 bases; nucleotides outside the gene matches: 3. Germline CDR1 LGHNA, CDR2 YSLEER. This CDR3 spans 16 amino acids. Written as DNA, the CDR3 is TGCGCCAGCAGCCAAGATGGGACTAGCGATTACAATGAGCAGTTCTTC. Its translation: CASSQDGTSDYNEQFF.

This clone was counted once. The chain uses TRBV11-2 and TRBJ2-7, with D possibly being TRBD2 (5 bases). CDR1 SGHAT and CDR2 FQNNGV come from the germline V gene. V was clipped by 4 bases and J by 10 bases, with 23 bases between them. This CDR3 comprises 15 residues. The CDR3 DNA sequence: TGTGCCAGCAGCTATTTAGCCGGTTCTTTTAGCGAACAGTACGTC. It encodes CASSYLAGSFSEQYV.

The chain uses TRBV10-3 and TRBJ2-5, with D possibly being TRBD1 or TRBD2 (5 bases each). Germline V CDR1 and CDR2: ENHRY, SYGVKD. Trimming stripped 4 bases from V and 5 bases from J, with 11 bases between. There are 13 residues in the CDR3. In nucleotides, the CDR3 is TGTGCCATCAGTGGCAGGGAGAGGGAGACCCAGTACTTC. It specifies CAISGRERETQYF.

As DNA, the CDR3 is TGTGCCAGCAGTCCCCCGCGGGAGATCAATCAGCCCCAGCATTTT. This sequence encodes CASSPPREINQPQHF. This rearrangement joins TRBV6-6 to TRBJ1-5; no definite D call. Germline V gene sequence: CDR1 MNHNY, CDR2 SVGAGI (reference sequence). Trimming cost V 5 bases and J 3 bases, with 14 bases left between them. This CDR3 contains 15 residues.

This clone was recorded only once. This chain links TRBV6-2 or TRBV6-3 with TRBJ2-3; 7 positions agree with TRBD2. CDR1 MNHEY and CDR2 SVGEGT come from the germline V gene. This CDR3 has 19 residues. Trimming cost V 4 bases and J 3 bases; bases outside gene matches: 19. Here the CDR3 DNA reads TGTGCCAGCAGTTTCTCGGCCCTCCTAGGGGAGGGAGAAACAGATACGCAGTATTTT. Translation gives CASSFSALLGEGETDTQYF.

CDR3 region: CASSQGTWTRQGGTGELFF. CDR3 in DNA: TGCGCCAGCAGCCAAGGCACGTGGACAAGACAGGGTGGTACCGGGGAGCTGTTTTTT. This chain connects TRBV4-1 to TRBJ2-2, with 7 bases fitting TRBD1. Per germline, CDR1 MGHRA and CDR2 YSYEKL. The trim removed 1 base at V and 5 bases at J, leaving 16 bases unmatched. This CDR3 is 19 amino acids long.

J is TRBJ1-2 and V is TRBV5-5; 11 bases agree with TRBD1. Trimming cost V 4 bases and J 4 bases; bases outside gene matches: 9. The CDR3 spans 16 residues. The germline gives CDR1 SGHKS, CDR2 YYEKEE (reference sequence). CDR3 nucleotides: TGTGCCAGCAGCCCCGCCGGACAGGGGGCACTCTATGGCTACACCTTC. Residues: CASSPAGQGALYGYTF. Supplemented by reference TRBV5-5 and TRBJ1-2, the full variable domain reads DAGVTQSPTHLIKTRGQQVTLRCSPISGHKSVSWYQQVLGQGPQFIFQYYEKEERGRGNFPDRFSARQFPNYSSELNVNALLLGDSALYLCASSPAGQGALYGYTFGSGTRLTVV.

This chain joins TRBV9 and TRBJ2-1, with D perhaps assigned TRBD1 or TRBD2 (5 bases each). The CDR3 is 15 residues long. The germline V and J ends were trimmed by 4 bases and 10 bases, with 21 bases remaining between them. From germline, CDR1 is SGDLS and CDR2 YYNGEE. The CDR3 DNA is TGTGCCAGCAGCTCACAGTCGGGGCCCTTCTTGGAGCAGTTCTTC. As protein: CASSSQSGPFLEQFF.

The chain has TRBV4-3 and TRBJ1-1; D may be TRBD1 (6 bases). The V gene lost 0 bases and the J gene lost 0 bases, with 14 bases spanning the gap. Germline V lookup: CDR1 LGHNA, CDR2 YSLEER. This CDR3 spans 17 amino acids. CDR3 loop: CASSQETDQGLNTEAFF. For the CDR3, the DNA is TGCGCCAGCAGCCAAGAGACAGACCAGGGGTTGAACACTGAAGCTTTCTTT.

J is TRBJ2-1 and V is TRBV4-3, with D maybe TRBD1 (5 bases). Deletions cut 4 bases from V and 4 bases from J, with 14 bases between. CDR1 and CDR2 (germline): LGHNA, YSLEER. The CDR3 length is 15 residues. The CDR3 DNA follows: TGCGCCAGCAGCCGTGACAGAATAGGTTACAATGAGCAGTTCTTC. It yields the protein CASSRDRIGYNEQFF.

The CDR3 DNA is TGTGCCAGCAGCTTACAAGTGAACACTGAAGCTTTCTTT. Residues: CASSLQVNTEAFF. The V gene is TRBV7-9, the J gene TRBJ1-1; D is unclear. The CDR3 loop spans 13 amino acids. The germline gives CDR1 SEHNR, CDR2 FQNEAQ (reference sequence). V lost 2 bases and J 0 bases, leaving 4 bases between the germline ends. The full variable domain, completed using reference TRBV7-9 and TRBJ1-1, is DTGVSQNPRHKITKRGQNVTFRCDPISEHNRLYWYRQTLGQGPEFLTYFQNEAQLEKSRLLSDRFSAERPKGSFSTLEIQRTEQGDSAMYLCASSLQVNTEAFFGQGTRLTVV.

The V and J genes are TRBV6-5 and TRBJ2-7, with D possibly matching TRBD2 (6 bases). The CDR3 runs to 14 residues. Germline V gives CDR1 MNHEY, CDR2 SVGAGI. Trimming removed 0 bases at V and 4 bases at J, with 10 bases between. The CDR3 DNA reads as TGTGCCAGCAGTTACTCGGGGGGTACTTACGAGCAGTACGTC. It yields the protein CASSYSGGTYEQYV.

V gene TRBV3-1 (or the pseudogene TRBV3-2) combines with J gene TRBJ2-2; D not resolved. In germline, CDR1 is LGHDT, CDR2 YNNKEL (reference sequence). The V end lost 0 bases, the J end lost 6 bases, and 17 bases lay between the germline ends. The CDR3 has 17 residues. The CDR3 loop is CASSQDPNWIMSGELFF. The CDR3 DNA reads TGTGCCAGCAGCCAAGATCCCAACTGGATAATGTCCGGGGAGCTGTTTTTT.